This passage covers 19 T cell receptor beta chains from one sample sequenced in a study of shared clonotypes between healthy human individuals. The table came from immunoSEQ multiplex PCR; TCRdb's copy has only in-frame clones and leaves some out. The sample comprises about 2.4 million clones, approximately 90% of which are singletons, and roughly 0.15% rests with the top ten. The sequenced sample consisted of naive CD4+ T cells sorted from blood. Sample subset: CD45RA+ positively selected. Receptor source: a young man in good health.

J is TRBJ2-7 and V is TRBV12-5; D not certain. V lost 6 bases and J lost 3, with 6 bases in between. This CDR3 spans 11 amino acids. Looked up from germline, CDR1 is LGHNT and CDR2 is FRNRAP. In DNA form, the CDR3 reads TGTGCTAGTGGCTCATACTACGAGCAGTACTTC. Its translation is CASGSYYEQYF. Looking up the rest from reference TRBV12-5 and TRBJ2-7 gives the full variable domain: DARVTQTPRHKVTEMGQEVTMRCQPILGHNTVFWYRQTMMQGLELLAYFRNRAPLDDSGMPKDRFSAEMPDATLATLKIQPSEPRDSAVYFCASGSYYEQYFGPGTRLTVT.

V gene TRBV27 combines with J gene TRBJ1-4, with 8 positions matching TRBD1. Per germline, CDR1 MNHEY and CDR2 SMNVEV (reference sequence). Germline trimming cut 7 bases from V and 7 bases from J; bases unmatched to any gene: 11. The CDR3 covers 15 residues. Here the CDR3 DNA reads TGTGCCAGCAAAGGAGTGGCCAGGGGGCGTGAAAAACTGTTTTTT. As protein: CASKGVARGREKLFF.

This clone was observed once. The chain joins TRBV2 to TRBJ2-7; no definite D call. CDR3 length: 14 amino acids. The ends were cut back, 8 bases at V and 1 base at J, with 15 bases in the middle. Looked up from germline, CDR1 is SNHLY and CDR2 is FYNNEI. This CDR3 reads CASSQLVDSYEQYF. The CDR3 DNA is TGTGCCAGCTCCCAACTCGTGGATTCCTACGAGCAGTACTTC.

The gene calls are TRBV29-1 and TRBJ2-4, with a tentative D call TRBD2 (5 bases). This CDR3 has 15 amino acids. Trimming shortened V by 7 bases and J by 0 bases, and 16 bases separated the two germline ends. The germline V gene encodes CDR1 SQVTM and CDR2 ANQGSEA. The CDR3 protein is CSAGVPRKAKNIQYF. The CDR3 region has the DNA TGCAGCGCCGGGGTTCCACGAAAAGCCAAAAACATTCAGTACTTC.

This clone came up a few times. This sequence joins TRBV28 and TRBJ1-4; the D is unclear. The CDR3 covers 15 residues. CDR1 and CDR2 from the germline V gene are MDHEN and SYDVKM. Trimming cost V 6 bases and J 8 bases, with 19 bases left between them. Here the CDR3 DNA reads TGTGCCAGCAGGCTTACAGTAAATCCGGGAGAAAAACTGTTTTTT. It is translated as CASRLTVNPGEKLFF.

The chain couples TRBV15 to TRBJ2-3, with no clear D. The germline V gene has CDR1 LNHNV and CDR2 YYDKDF (reference sequence). The CDR3 runs to 15 residues. The V end lost 0 bases, the J end lost 5 bases, and 12 bases lay between the germline ends. The DNA for the CDR3 is TGTGCCACCAGCAGAGATCTAGAAGGCCTAGATACGCAGTATTTT. This encodes CATSRDLEGLDTQYF.

CDR3 amino acids: CASGEGKGWAGELFF. The CDR3 nucleotides are TGTGCCAGCGGGGAAGGAAAAGGGTGGGCCGGGGAGCTGTTTTTT. The J gene is TRBJ2-2, the V gene TRBV27; D is uncertain. Trimming took 8 bases from V and 6 from J, leaving 19 bases between them. The CDR3 contains 15 residues. Germline V CDR1 and CDR2: MNHEY, SMNVEV (reference sequence).

To note about this clone: This sample includes further DNA sequences coding for the same CDR3. The rearrangement joins TRBV7-2 to TRBJ2-7; TRBD2 matches 14 bases. Per the germline V gene, CDR1 is SGHTA and CDR2 is FQGNSA. The CDR3 consists of 14 residues. V lost 3 bases, J lost 5 bases, and 0 bases stayed unmatched. The CDR3 protein is CASSLGLAGDEQYF. CDR3 in DNA: TGTGCCAGCAGCTTGGGACTAGCGGGAGACGAGCAGTACTTC.

The J gene is TRBJ1-2, the V gene TRBV6-5, with D possibly TRBD1 on 6 matching bases. V dropped 7 bases and J dropped 8 bases, with 20 bases sitting between them. This CDR3 has 14 amino acids. The germline gives CDR1 MNHEY, CDR2 SVGAGI. CDR3 sequence reads: CASIITGSARGYTF. CDR3 sequence (DNA): TGTGCCAGCATTATTACAGGGTCTGCAAGAGGCTACACCTTC.

DNA of the CDR3: TGTGCCACCGAGGGGACAGGGGATGAAAAACTGTTTTTT. Encoded protein: CATEGTGDEKLFF. The chain has TRBV19 and TRBJ1-4; TRBD1 agrees at 10 bases. The CDR3 covers 13 residues. CDR1 and CDR2 from the germline V gene are LNHDA and SQIVND (reference sequence). V shed 10 bases and J 6 bases; nucleotides not matched to a gene: 5.

The chain combines TRBV5-6 with TRBJ1-4, with a possible D match to TRBD1 (5 bases). V lost 6 bases and J lost 8, with 20 bases in between. Germline V CDR1 and CDR2: SGHDT, YYEEEE. The CDR3 loop spans 15 amino acids. In DNA, the CDR3 is TGTGCCAGCATTCGGAGGAAGGGGTGGGGAGAAAAACTGTTTTTT. Translating gives CASIRRKGWGEKLFF.

V gene TRBV9 combines with J gene TRBJ2-7, with D uncertain. The germline gives CDR1 SGDLS, CDR2 YYNGEE. The V and J ends lost 3 bases and 4 bases respectively, with 8 bases between them. The CDR3 consists of 12 residues. This chain's CDR3 is CASSAAGYEQYF. The CDR3 coding sequence is TGTGCCAGCAGCGCCGCAGGATACGAGCAGTACTTC.

The V and J genes are TRBV4-3 and TRBJ2-7; TRBD2 matches 16 bases. Germline V lookup: CDR1 LGHNA, CDR2 YSLEER. The CDR3 is 17 residues long. The J segment lost 5 bases and the V segment lost 0 bases, leaving 4 bases of the junction unmatched. CDR3 residues: CASSQEGLAGGPHEQYF. The CDR3 region has the DNA TGCGCCAGCAGCCAAGAGGGACTAGCGGGAGGGCCCCACGAGCAGTACTTC.

The chain links TRBV5-8 to TRBJ2-5, with D possibly being TRBD1 or TRBD2 (5 bases each). The CDR3 consists of 15 residues. Germline CDR1 is SGHTS and CDR2 is YDEGEE. Trimming cost V 3 bases and J 5 bases, with 17 bases left between them. CDR3 residues: CASSWGSGPQETQYF. CDR3 nucleotide sequence: TGTGCCAGCAGCTGGGGGTCAGGTCCTCAGGAGACCCAGTACTTC.

This chain connects TRBV10-3 to TRBJ2-7; D is possibly TRBD1 (5 bases). Germline V gene lookup returns CDR1 ENHRY and CDR2 SYGVKD. V lost 10 bases and J 6 bases, leaving 22 bases between the germline ends. CDR3 length: 14 residues. The CDR3 region is CATRSSQGRLEQYF. The CDR3 DNA sequence: TGTGCCACGAGGTCCAGCCAGGGTAGGCTCGAGCAGTACTTC.

The gene calls are TRBV6-1 and TRBJ1-5; weak D call: TRBD1 (6 bases). Per the germline V gene, CDR1 is MNHNS and CDR2 is SASEGT. This CDR3 has 14 residues. V lost 3 bases and J 7 bases, leaving 13 bases between the germline ends. The CDR3 reads CASSEGGAGQPQHF. The CDR3 DNA is TGTGCCAGCAGTGAGGGGGGGGCAGGGCAGCCCCAGCATTTT.

The chain couples TRBV10-2 to TRBJ2-1, with TRBD1 matching 7 bases. The CDR3 runs to 16 residues. Germline CDR1 is WSHSY and CDR2 is SAAADI. J gave up 4 bases and V 0 bases, and 6 bases lay outside the gene matches. The CDR3 is CASSESRTGFYNEQFF. CDR3 coding DNA: TGCGCCAGCAGTGAGTCACGGACAGGTTTTTACAATGAGCAGTTCTTC.

The gene calls are TRBV25-1 and TRBJ2-3; maybe TRBD1 (6 bases). The CDR3 length is 16 residues. The V end lost 2 bases, the J end lost 6 bases, and 18 bases lay between the germline ends. Germline values: CDR1 MGHDK, CDR2 SYGVNS. The CDR3 nucleotides are TGTGCCAGCAGTGAAGGGGGCGGAGCTCGGAGGGATACGCAGTATTTT. Protein sequence: CASSEGGGARRDTQYF.

The chain links TRBV7-9 to TRBJ2-5; D is possibly TRBD1 (6 bases). The CDR3 runs 14 residues. With 0 bases removed from V and 5 bases from J, the gap between germline ends came to 10 bases. In germline, CDR1 is SEHNR, CDR2 FQNEAQ (reference sequence). CDR3 sequence reads: CASSLATGRETQYF. CDR3 nucleotide sequence: TGTGCCAGCAGCTTAGCGACAGGACGGGAGACCCAGTACTTC.